Below are 18 T cell receptor beta chains sequenced from a single sample in a study of blood T cell repertoires in COVID-19. Here immunoSEQ multiplex PCR was the method, and the copy in TCRdb shows in-frame clones only, minus some. The table shows 68,000 or so clones, with about 87% occurring only once. Source material: peripheral blood. The receptors derive from a woman in her seventies with acute or convalescent COVID-19.

V gene TRBV18 combines with J gene TRBJ2-5; D uncertain. Germline lookup yields CDR1 KGHSH and CDR2 LQKENI. V was shortened by 2 bases and J by 0 bases, with 13 bases between the two germline ends. This CDR3 comprises 16 residues. DNA of the CDR3: TGTGCCAGCTCACCAGGGCAGTTGAAGTACCAAGAGACCCAGTACTTC. Its protein is CASSPGQLKYQETQYF.

The chain couples TRBV5-6 to TRBJ2-7; weak D call: TRBD1 (6 bases). CDR1 and CDR2 (germline): SGHDT, YYEEEE. The CDR3 spans 13 residues. Trimming pared 3 bases from V and 2 bases from J, leaving 9 bases between. Here the CDR3 DNA reads TGTGCCAGCAGCTCTGACAGGCCCTACGAGCAGTACTTC. Encoded protein: CASSSDRPYEQYF.

This chain connects TRBV28 to TRBJ2-7; D is ambiguous. Trimming pared 6 bases from V and 2 bases from J, leaving 5 bases between. Looked up from germline, CDR1 is MDHEN and CDR2 is SYDVKM. CDR3 length: 11 residues. CDR3 amino acids: CASSRTYEQYF. The CDR3 nucleotides are TGTGCCAGCAGCAGGACCTACGAGCAGTACTTC.

The V gene is TRBV7-9, the J gene TRBJ1-1; 8 bases are a match to TRBD1. With V trimmed by 4 bases and J by 7 bases, 14 bases remained unmatched. Germline values: CDR1 SEHNR, CDR2 FQNEAQ (reference sequence). The CDR3 spans 16 residues. The CDR3 DNA follows: TGTGCCAGCAGCTCTCTTGAATGGACAGGGACGGGTGAAGCTTTCTTT. It yields the protein CASSSLEWTGTGEAFF.

This chain uses TRBV19 with TRBJ1-5; D possibly corresponds to TRBD1 (5 bases). V gave up 4 bases and J gave up 0 bases, with 13 bases separating them. The CDR3 totals 16 residues. Germline CDR1 is LNHDA and CDR2 is SQIVND (reference sequence). CDR3 coding DNA: TGTGCCAGTAGTAGGGACCGGGGGTATAGCAATCAGCCCCAGCATTTT. It specifies CASSRDRGYSNQPQHF.

This chain links TRBV6-6 with TRBJ2-1, with 10 bases aligning to TRBD2. Germline lookup yields CDR1 MNHNY and CDR2 SVGAGI (reference sequence). J gave up 6 bases and V 2 bases, and 4 bases lay outside the gene matches. The CDR3 consists of 15 residues. The DNA of the CDR3 is TGTGCCAGCAGTTACCTGCTAGCGGGAGTCAATGAGCAGTTCTTC. Translation: CASSYLLAGVNEQFF.

The gene calls are TRBV5-4 and TRBJ1-6, with 7 bases identical to TRBD1. V was clipped by 4 bases and J by 7 bases; unmatched bases: 8. The length of the CDR3 is 15 residues. Germline lookup yields CDR1 SGHNT and CDR2 YYREEE (reference sequence). The CDR3 is CASSPGGTENSPLHF. CDR3 coding DNA: TGTGCCAGCAGCCCTGGTGGGACAGAGAATTCACCCCTCCACTTT. Full variable domain (missing parts from reference TRBV5-4 and TRBJ1-6): ETGVTQSPTHLIKTRGQQVTLRCSSQSGHNTVSWYQQALGQGPQFIFQYYREEENGRGNFPPRFSGLQFPNYSSELNVNALELDDSALYLCASSPGGTENSPLHFGNGTRLTVT.

This clone was detected once. The rearrangement joins TRBV30 to TRBJ1-3; no reliable D call. Looked up from germline, CDR1 is GTSNPN and CDR2 is SVGIG (reference sequence). The V gene lost 3 bases and the J gene lost 6 bases, with 12 bases spanning the gap. This CDR3 comprises 13 residues. The CDR3 DNA reads as TGTGCCTGGAGATTTCCTCAGTCAAACACCATATATTTT. Its protein is CAWRFPQSNTIYF.

The CDR3 bases are TGTGCCAGCAGCCTGACAGGGGGCCTGGCTAATGAAAAACTGTTTTTT. This translates into CASSLTGGLANEKLFF. The chain employs TRBV7-9 and TRBJ1-4, with 10 nucleotides matching TRBD1. The V and J ends lost 5 bases and 3 bases, in that order; junction bases with no gene match: 6. The CDR3 is 16 amino acids. In germline, CDR1 is SEHNR, CDR2 FQNEAQ (reference sequence).

The chain employs TRBV5-1 and TRBJ2-2; 9 nucleotides align to TRBD2. Germline lookup yields CDR1 SGHRS and CDR2 YFSETQ. The CDR3 sequence is 15 residues long. V shed 0 bases, J shed 6 bases, and the junction held 3 bases outside the gene matches. This chain's CDR3 is CASSLARGRAGELFF. The CDR3 coding sequence is TGCGCCAGCAGCTTGGCACGCGGGAGGGCCGGGGAGCTGTTTTTT.

CDR3 sequence: CASSFGTNAGEQYF. The CDR3 nucleotides read TGTGCCAGCAGCTTCGGGACAAATGCAGGCGAGCAGTACTTC. This sequence joins TRBV7-9 and TRBJ2-7; tentatively, D is TRBD1 (6 bases). The CDR3 is 14 residues long. Trimming cost V 3 bases and J 6 bases, with 15 bases left between them. Germline V gives CDR1 SEHNR, CDR2 FQNEAQ (reference sequence).

The chain joins TRBV27 to TRBJ2-1; 12 nucleotides agree with TRBD1. This CDR3 has 18 residues. The germline V gene has CDR1 MNHEY and CDR2 SMNVEV (reference sequence). Trimming cost V 4 bases and J 7 bases; bases outside gene matches: 14. The CDR3 reads CASSSPGGQGAMGNEQFF. The CDR3 DNA reads TGTGCCAGCAGTTCTCCCGGGGGACAGGGGGCAATGGGGAATGAGCAGTTCTTC.

The chain has TRBV7-3 and TRBJ1-5, with no clear D. CDR1 is SGHTA, CDR2 FQGTGA, per germline. The CDR3 consists of 13 residues. Trimming shortened V by 2 bases and J by 3 bases, and 5 bases separated the two germline ends. The CDR3 DNA sequence: TGTGCCAGCAGCTTAGGCCCCAATCAGCCCCAGCATTTT. It codes for CASSLGPNQPQHF. Using reference TRBV7-3 and TRBJ1-5 for the parts outside the CDR3, the full variable domain is GAGVSQTPSNKVTEKGKYVELRCDPISGHTALYWYRQSLGQGPEFLIYFQGTGAADDSGLPNDRFFAVRPEGSVSTLKIQRTERGDSAVYLCASSLGPNQPQHFGDGTRLSIL.

The rearrangement uses TRBV18 and TRBJ2-2; 7 bases match TRBD1. Trimming took 8 bases from V and 3 from J; bases not matched to a gene: 15. The CDR3 consists of 17 residues. Germline V lookup: CDR1 KGHSH, CDR2 LQKENI. CDR3 sequence (DNA): TGTGCCAGCCATAGAAGGACAGGCGCCTGGGACACCGGGGAGCTGTTTTTT. This gives the protein CASHRRTGAWDTGELFF.

This chain uses TRBV19 with TRBJ1-1; a weak D match, TRBD1 (5 bases). This CDR3 is 14 amino acids long. V was cut by 7 bases and J by 2 bases, with 14 bases left in between. Germline-derived CDR1 and CDR2 are LNHDA and SQIVND (reference sequence). CDR3 sequence: CASMALRGNTEAFF. DNA of the CDR3: TGTGCCAGTATGGCCCTAAGGGGTAACACTGAAGCTTTCTTT.

The chain recombines TRBV24-1 with TRBJ2-1; D call uncertain. The CDR3 runs 15 residues. Trimming removed 1 base from V and 0 bases from J, with 6 bases in between. The germline V gene encodes CDR1 KGHDR and CDR2 SFDVKD. CDR3 DNA: TGTGCCACCAGTGATTTCCCGAGCTCCTACAATGAGCAGTTCTTC. Translated, it gives CATSDFPSSYNEQFF.

V and J are TRBV19 and TRBJ2-1; 7 bases agree with TRBD2. The germline V gene encodes CDR1 LNHDA and CDR2 SQIVND (reference sequence). CDR3 length: 16 residues. Trimming took 7 bases from V and 0 from J; bases not matched to a gene: 9. The CDR3 here is CASMGWGGSSYNEQFF. In DNA form, the CDR3 reads TGTGCCAGTATGGGCTGGGGGGGGAGCTCCTACAATGAGCAGTTCTTC.

The genes are TRBV24-1 and TRBJ2-7; 11 nucleotides agree with TRBD2. Germline lookup yields CDR1 KGHDR and CDR2 SFDVKD. The CDR3 length is 15 residues. With V trimmed by 2 bases and J by 4 bases, 3 bases remained unmatched. CDR3 loop: CATSDSGTSGYEQYF. CDR3 bases: TGTGCCACCAGTGATTCCGGGACTAGCGGATACGAGCAGTACTTC.